This T cell receptor beta chain was profiled in a study of blood T cell repertoires in COVID-19. Study overall: Material from acute and convalescent COVID-19 was sourced from the United States, Italy and Spain.

This clone is a singleton in its sample. TCRdb's copy holds only in-frame clones and misses some; the assay was immunoSEQ multiplex PCR. The sample has roughly 240,000 clones, 85% to 90% seen once. Trimming took off 4 bases at V and 0 bases at J, with 14 bases between the two ends. Germline CDR1 reads SGHRS; CDR2 reads YFSETQ. The CDR3 is 17 residues long. This clonotype originated in a man in his forties or fifties who had been exposed to COVID-19. The chain combines TRBV5-1 with TRBJ2-6; a possible D gene is TRBD2 (6 bases). Specimen: PBMCs or T cells enriched from blood (not recorded which). The CDR3 coding sequence is TGCGCCAGCAGCAACTGGGTCGGGGGCTCTGGGGCCAACGTCCTGACTTTC. It encodes CASSNWVGGSGANVLTF.